Each of the 23 T cell receptor beta chains below was sequenced from the same sample in a study of T cell repertoires in cytomegalovirus infection. MiXCR, run by TCRdb on the reads, gives a single entry per CDR3 protein. The profile covers roughly 500,000 distinct CDR3 sequences, with about 15% appearing a single time and 20% to 30% taken by the ten largest. The sequenced sample consisted of CD8+ T cells from PBMCs. The receptors originated from a human donor in good health (CMV status not recorded). Some clones in this sample may be carry-over from other donors' samples.

This clonotype has a handful of counts. The chain uses TRBV7-3 and TRBJ2-2, with 10 bases identical to TRBD1. CDR1 and CDR2 from the germline V gene are SGHTA and FQGTGA. This CDR3 comprises 17 residues. J gave up 1 base and V 5 bases, and 7 bases lay outside the gene matches. CDR3 sequence reads: CASSLTGGDVNTGELFF. CDR3 in DNA: TGTGCCAGCAGCCTGACAGGGGGCGATGTGAACACCGGGGAGCTGTTTTTT.

DNA of the CDR3: TGTGCCAGCACGGGGTTTAGCACAGATACGCAGTATTTT. Protein product: CASTGFSTDTQYF. This chain links TRBV2 with TRBJ2-3; perhaps TRBD2 as D (5 bases). V gave up 7 bases and J gave up 0 bases, with 8 bases separating them. The CDR3 totals 13 residues. Per germline, CDR1 SNHLY and CDR2 FYNNEI.

The CDR3 sequence is CASSLWQGAFNTEAFF. Written as DNA, the CDR3 is TGTGCCAGCAGTTTATGGCAGGGGGCTTTTAACACTGAAGCTTTCTTT. The chain uses TRBV27 and TRBJ1-1; the match to TRBD1 covers 8 bases. Germline V gene lookup returns CDR1 MNHEY and CDR2 SMNVEV (reference sequence). After removal of 1 base from V and 2 bases from J, the junction contained 6 bases not matched to a gene. The CDR3 has 16 amino acids.

The J gene is TRBJ2-3, the V gene TRBV27; no clear D. Germline loops: CDR1 MNHEY, CDR2 SMNVEV (reference sequence). The CDR3 covers 15 residues. The V gene lost 10 bases and the J gene lost 0 bases, with 17 bases spanning the gap. The CDR3 spells CAKTLGRSSTDTQYF. The CDR3 DNA reads TGTGCCAAAACCTTAGGACGATCTAGCACAGATACGCAGTATTTT.

A word on this clonotype: A read error may be the cause here, since a much bigger clone is one base away. This chain uses TRBV6-1 with TRBJ1-3; no definite D call. Per germline, CDR1 MNHNS and CDR2 SASEGT. The CDR3 runs 17 residues. CDR3 loop: CASSEGSLSGNGNSIYF. For the CDR3, the DNA is TGTGCCAGCAGTGAAGGATCTCTATCCGGGAACGGAAACTCCATATATTTT.

The chain combines TRBV12-3 or TRBV12-4 with TRBJ2-5; D tentatively reads TRBD1 or TRBD2 (6 bases each). Trimming pared 2 bases from V and 0 bases from J, leaving 19 bases between. This CDR3 is built from 18 residues. The CDR3 region is CASSLNVEGGSYQETQYF. DNA for the CDR3: TGTGCCAGCAGTTTAAATGTTGAGGGGGGATCGTACCAAGAGACCCAGTACTTC.

This clonotype occurred a few times. The chain combines TRBV24-1 with TRBJ1-5; no reliable D call. The length of the CDR3 is 15 residues. The germline V gene has CDR1 KGHDR and CDR2 SFDVKD. Trimming took off 1 base at V and 5 bases at J, with 11 bases between the two ends. CDR3 region: CATSDFGERDQPQHF. The DNA of the CDR3 is TGTGCCACCAGTGATTTTGGAGAGCGGGATCAGCCCCAGCATTTT.

This clonotype was recorded at least ten times. The V gene is TRBV7-9, the J gene TRBJ1-1, with D hard to call. Per germline, CDR1 SEHNR and CDR2 FQNEAQ (reference sequence). V shed 8 bases and J shed 2 bases, with 12 bases lying between them. This CDR3 comprises 13 residues. The CDR3: CASFQVRNTEAFF. CDR3 bases: TGTGCCAGCTTTCAGGTCAGAAACACTGAAGCTTTCTTT.

This chain uses TRBV3-1 with TRBJ1-2; maybe TRBD1 (5 bases). This CDR3 contains 15 residues. Trimming pared 0 bases from V and 8 bases from J, leaving 16 bases between. Germline V gene sequence: CDR1 LGHDT, CDR2 YNNKEL (reference sequence). Here the CDR3 DNA reads TGTGCCAGCAGCCAAGATAGGGGACGGACTCGCGGCTACACCTTC. Translated, it gives CASSQDRGRTRGYTF.

This clonotype occurred many times. V gene TRBV5-4 combines with J gene TRBJ2-1; 10 nucleotides agree with TRBD2. CDR1 is SGHNT and CDR2 is YYREEE in the germline V gene (reference sequence). The CDR3 sequence is 16 residues long. Unmatched junction bases numbered 11, after V lost 4 bases and J lost 7 bases. CDR3 coding DNA: TGTGCCAGCAGCCCAGAGGGAGCGGGGGGGCGGAATGAGCAGTTCTTC. It is translated as CASSPEGAGGRNEQFF. Full variable domain (outside the CDR3, taken from reference TRBV5-4 and TRBJ2-1): ETGVTQSPTHLIKTRGQQVTLRCSSQSGHNTVSWYQQALGQGPQFIFQYYREEENGRGNFPPRFSGLQFPNYSSELNVNALELDDSALYLCASSPEGAGGRNEQFFGPGTRLTVL.

This chain joins TRBV28 and TRBJ2-1; 7 nucleotides agree with TRBD2. Trimming took 6 bases from V and 10 from J; bases not matched to a gene: 15. CDR1 is MDHEN, CDR2 SYDVKM, per germline. The length of the CDR3 is 15 residues. CDR3 residues: CASSPALAVTSEQFF. The CDR3 DNA reads as TGTGCCAGCAGCCCCGCCCTAGCGGTGACTTCGGAGCAGTTCTTC.

This clonotype was recorded many times. This rearrangement joins TRBV27 to TRBJ1-1; D unresolved. V lost 7 bases, J lost 1 base, and 7 bases lay in between. The germline V gene has CDR1 MNHEY and CDR2 SMNVEV (reference sequence). The CDR3 is 12 amino acids. The CDR3 protein is CASTGGNTEAFF. In nucleotides, the CDR3 is TGTGCCAGCACGGGAGGGAACACTGAAGCTTTCTTT.

This clonotype was picked up a small number of times. J is TRBJ1-1 and V is TRBV30; D unresolved. Per germline, CDR1 GTSNPN and CDR2 SVGIG (reference sequence). Trimming left V 0 bases short and J 5 bases short, with 10 bases between. This CDR3 region has 13 residues. CDR3 sequence reads: CAWSVDGGTEAFF. CDR3 coding DNA: TGTGCCTGGAGTGTAGATGGCGGGACTGAAGCTTTCTTT.

A remark on this clonotype: This may come from a read error, since a much larger clone is one base off. The chain combines TRBV7-8 with TRBJ1-2, with 8 bases fitting TRBD1. The CDR3 has 16 residues. CDR1 is SGHVS and CDR2 is FQNEAQ in the germline V gene. The CDR3 nucleotides are TGTGCCAGCAGTCTGGACAGGGCGCTCTTTAACTATGGCTACAACTTC. Protein sequence: CASSLDRALFNYGYNF. The complete variable domain, with remaining parts taken from reference TRBV7-8 and TRBJ1-2, reads GAGVSQSPRYKVAKRGQDVALRCDPISGHVSLFWYQQALGQGPEFLTYFQNEAQLDKSGLPSDRFFAERPEGSVSTLKIQRTQQEDSAVYLCASSLDRALFNYGYNFGSGTRLTVV.

This clonotype was seen ten or more times. This chain uses TRBV7-8 with TRBJ1-6, with D possibly being TRBD1 (6 bases). V lost 5 bases and J lost 2, with 16 bases in between. The CDR3 spans 17 residues. Germline V CDR1 and CDR2: SGHVS, FQNEAQ. The CDR3 spells CASSADRRWTYNSPLHF. CDR3 coding DNA: TGTGCCAGCAGCGCAGACAGGAGGTGGACCTATAATTCACCCCTCCACTTT.

The table lists this clonotype with many counts. The J gene is TRBJ1-2, the V gene TRBV4-1, with D unresolved. With 0 bases removed from V and 0 bases from J, the gap between germline ends came to 8 bases. CDR3 length equals 15 residues. The germline gives CDR1 MGHRA, CDR2 YSYEKL. The CDR3 loop is CASSQEAGANYGYTF. The CDR3 nucleotides are TGCGCCAGCAGCCAAGAGGCCGGAGCTAACTATGGCTACACCTTC.

This clonotype was picked up many times. The V call is TRBV7-3, the J call TRBJ1-4; 9 bases fit TRBD1. Germline lookup yields CDR1 SGHTA and CDR2 FQGTGA. This CDR3 region has 14 residues. Germline trimming cut 3 bases from V and 4 bases from J; bases unmatched to any gene: 0. The CDR3 DNA reads as TGTGCCAGCAGCTTGACAGGGGGTAATGAAAAACTGTTTTTT. It translates to CASSLTGGNEKLFF.

This clonotype was seen a few times. The rearrangement joins TRBV7-9 to TRBJ1-1, with 8 nucleotides matching TRBD1. The CDR3 runs 14 residues. With V trimmed by 5 bases and J by 7 bases, 9 bases remained unmatched. Germline-derived CDR1 and CDR2 are SEHNR and FQNEAQ (reference sequence). The CDR3 here is CASSMTGDLHEAFF. The DNA for the CDR3 is TGTGCCAGCAGCATGACAGGGGACCTCCATGAAGCTTTCTTT.

V and J are TRBV27 and TRBJ2-3, with no clear D. V was cut by 10 bases and J by 2 bases, with 13 bases left in between. The germline V gene encodes CDR1 MNHEY and CDR2 SMNVEV (reference sequence). The CDR3 runs to 13 residues. CDR3 in amino acids: CATRRANTDTQYF. CDR3 nucleotides: TGTGCCACCCGACGGGCGAACACAGATACGCAGTATTTT.

Many counts were recorded for this clonotype. This chain connects TRBV7-6 to TRBJ2-7, with D possibly being TRBD1 (6 bases). V was pared by 4 bases and J by 4 bases, with 20 bases between. Germline V gene sequence: CDR1 SGHVS, CDR2 FNYEAQ. The CDR3 is 16 amino acids. CDR3 region: CASSSFAGAGAYEQYF. The CDR3 nucleotides read TGTGCCAGCAGCTCTTTCGCCGGGGCAGGGGCGTACGAGCAGTACTTC.

This clonotype was counted many times. The chain joins TRBV6-2 or TRBV6-3 to TRBJ1-5, with 7 bases aligning to TRBD1. Losses at the gene ends were 6 bases for V and 6 bases for J; bases not matched to a gene: 8. The length of the CDR3 is 14 residues. Germline CDR1 MNHEY, CDR2 SVGEGT. CDR3 amino acids: CASRNRDSFQPQHF. The DNA of the CDR3 is TGTGCCAGCAGAAACCGGGACAGCTTTCAGCCCCAGCATTTT.

There are many counts of this clonotype. The genes are TRBV11-2 and TRBJ2-3; TRBD1 matches at 7 bases. V was clipped by 5 bases and J by 2 bases; unmatched bases: 13. CDR1 and CDR2 from the germline V gene are SGHAT and FQNNGV. The CDR3 has 17 amino acids. CDR3 bases: TGTGCCAGCAGCAGCCGGGACCGGGACAGCTACACAGATACGCAGTATTTT. Translated, it gives CASSSRDRDSYTDTQYF.

In its sample, this clonotype was seen many times. The chain carries TRBV19 and TRBJ2-1, with D possibly matching TRBD2 (7 bases). Trimming stripped 7 bases from V and 4 bases from J, with 26 bases between. The germline V gene encodes CDR1 LNHDA and CDR2 SQIVND (reference sequence). CDR3 length equals 18 residues. The CDR3 region has the DNA TGTGCCAGTACCCAGGCCGGGAGGTCGCTGGGGGCTTACAATGAGCAGTTCTTC. Translated: CASTQAGRSLGAYNEQFF.